This T cell receptor (beta chain) was identified in a study of CD8 T cells in Susac syndrome. Study context: Within the sequenced Susac syndrome patient group, six exhibited active disease and roughly 8 were in remission. Blood was drawn from Susac syndrome patients while they were therapy-naive, on corticosteroids, or on intravenous immunoglobulin alone.

Random hexamers were used to reverse transcribe the RNA input (about 0.5 to 1 ug). Multiplex immunoSEQ PCR targeted 54 Vbeta and 13 Jbeta TCR beta segments. TCRdb re-derived calls from the immunoSEQ multiplex PCR reads in MiXCR, one entry per CDR3 protein. This sample has roughly 130,000 distinct CDR3 sequences; just over 95% occur once, and the top ten carry 0.13% to 0.15%. The germline V gene encodes CDR1 SQVTM and CDR2 ANQGSEA. The ends lost 7 bases at V and 5 bases at J; junction bases unmatched: 4. This CDR3 comprises 12 residues. Patients with Susac syndrome met the recently defined diagnostic criteria for definite or probable disease.

The source is a human donor with Susac syndrome. This chain uses TRBV29-1 with TRBJ1-1, with TRBD1 matching 10 bases. Material for sequencing was CD4+ T cells from PBMCs. The CDR3 loop reads CSGQGASTEAFF. The CDR3, as DNA: TGCAGCGGACAGGGGGCGAGTACTGAAGCTTTCTTT.